The next 25 T cell receptor beta chains were all read from a single sample in a study of Ad26.COV2.S vaccination and SARS-CoV-2 variants. Here immunoSEQ multiplex PCR was the method, and the copy in TCRdb shows in-frame clones only, minus some. Here the sample spans about 350,000 clones, about 88% being singletons. Treatment reported: roughly 19 received Ad26.COV2.S at low or high dose, single or two shots; about 5 received placebo; per-sample allocation not given. Sampling was done on day 63 after the first vaccine or placebo injection. This material consisted of peripheral blood, taken in a trial of Ad26.COV2.S vaccine versus placebo. The receptors were sampled from a person aged 18 to 65 who received the Ad26.COV2.S COVID-19 vaccine or a placebo.

The chain couples TRBV6-5 to TRBJ2-1; 14 nucleotides line up with TRBD2. CDR1 MNHEY and CDR2 SVGAGI come from the germline V gene. CDR3 length: 15 amino acids. The CDR3 sequence: CVTSGGAGWRNEQFF. In nucleotides, the CDR3 is TGTGTGACTAGCGGGGGGGCCGGGTGGCGCAATGAGCAGTTCTTC.

This clone was seen once. The rearrangement uses TRBV4-1 and TRBJ1-5; 11 nucleotides match TRBD1. Germline assignment: CDR1 MGHRA and CDR2 YSYEKL. J was trimmed by 5 bases and V by 8 bases; bases with no gene match: 8. The CDR3 loop spans 15 amino acids. CDR3 DNA: TGCGCCAGCCGAGGACAGGGGGCTTTTTATCAGCCCCAGCATTTT. It specifies CASRGQGAFYQPQHF.

The V call is TRBV3-1 (or the pseudogene TRBV3-2), the J call TRBJ2-7; tentative D call: TRBD1 (6 bases). Germline V CDR1 and CDR2: LGHDT, YNNKEL (reference sequence). The CDR3 consists of 17 residues. Trimming removed 1 base at V and 0 bases at J, with 16 bases between. CDR3 region: CASSQGTGKGNSYEQYF. The CDR3 DNA reads as TGTGCCAGCAGCCAAGGCACAGGGAAAGGGAACTCCTACGAGCAGTACTTC.

J is TRBJ2-1 and V is TRBV19; 9 nucleotides line up with TRBD1. With 6 bases clipped from V and 5 bases from J, the junction kept 5 bases outside the gene matches. Germline V gene lookup returns CDR1 LNHDA and CDR2 SQIVND (reference sequence). The CDR3 spans 14 residues. Here the CDR3 reads CASRMDRGHNEQFF. CDR3 bases: TGTGCCAGTAGGATGGACAGGGGCCACAATGAGCAGTTCTTC.

The chain joins TRBV9 to TRBJ1-6, with a weak D call TRBD1 (6 bases). The CDR3 contains 15 residues. Germline V CDR1 and CDR2: SGDLS, YYNGEE. V was shortened by 2 bases and J by 2 bases, with 8 bases between the two germline ends. The CDR3 here is CASSVRDTYNSPLHF. DNA of the CDR3: TGTGCCAGCAGCGTGAGGGACACCTATAATTCACCCCTCCACTTT.

The chain carries TRBV12-5 and TRBJ1-1; D is possibly TRBD1 (5 bases). The V gene lost 1 base and the J gene lost 11 bases, with 14 bases spanning the gap. CDR3 length: 13 residues. Germline-derived CDR1 and CDR2 are LGHNT and FRNRAP. The CDR3 region is CASGLGGTPGAFF. The CDR3 DNA follows: TGTGCTAGTGGTTTGGGAGGGACTCCGGGGGCTTTCTTT.

The chain joins TRBV11-2 to TRBJ2-1, with 8 bases matching TRBD2. This CDR3 spans 15 amino acids. Losses at the gene ends were 4 bases for V and 2 bases for J; bases not matched to a gene: 4. From germline, CDR1 is SGHAT and CDR2 FQNNGV. The chain's CDR3 is CASSWTSQAYNEQFF. CDR3 coding DNA: TGTGCCAGCAGCTGGACTAGCCAAGCCTACAATGAGCAGTTCTTC.

The V gene is TRBV19, the J gene TRBJ1-4; D gene uncertain. CDR1 and CDR2 (germline): LNHDA, SQIVND (reference sequence). Trimming cost V 4 bases and J 6 bases, with 15 bases left between them. The CDR3 runs 15 residues. CDR3 sequence (DNA): TGTGCCAGTAGTAGGGAGGCGCGGCGAGATGAAAAACTGTTTTTT. This sequence encodes CASSREARRDEKLFF.

The chain uses TRBV19 and TRBJ2-7; TRBD2 is a possible D gene (6 bases). Trimming stripped 3 bases from V and 0 bases from J, with 9 bases between. The CDR3 contains 14 residues. CDR1 and CDR2 (germline): LNHDA, SQIVND (reference sequence). CDR3 sequence reads: CASSMGTSSYEQYF. The DNA of the CDR3 is TGTGCCAGTAGTATGGGGACTTCCTCCTACGAGCAGTACTTC.

This sequence joins TRBV28 and TRBJ2-5; D is uncertain. Germline V gene sequence: CDR1 MDHEN, CDR2 SYDVKM. The V end lost 11 bases, the J end lost 1 base, and 14 bases lay between the germline ends. CDR3 size: 13 residues. The CDR3 protein is CAVCHISQETQYF. The DNA for the CDR3 is TGTGCCGTGTGTCACATATCCCAAGAGACCCAGTACTTC.

This sequence joins TRBV27 and TRBJ2-7; D uncertain. The CDR3 sequence is 14 residues long. The germline V and J ends were trimmed by 7 bases and 3 bases, with 16 bases remaining between them. The germline V gene encodes CDR1 MNHEY and CDR2 SMNVEV (reference sequence). CDR3 loop: CASKMFGRDYEQYF. CDR3 nucleotides: TGTGCCAGCAAAATGTTCGGAAGGGACTACGAGCAGTACTTC.

The J gene is TRBJ2-2, the V gene TRBV27; the match to TRBD1 covers 8 bases. The CDR3 is 14 residues long. The germline V gene encodes CDR1 MNHEY and CDR2 SMNVEV (reference sequence). V lost 2 bases and J lost 5; bases outside the gene matches: 1. The CDR3 here is CASSLRTGTGELFF. The CDR3 region has the DNA TGTGCCAGCAGTTTACGGACAGGGACCGGGGAGCTGTTTTTT.

V is TRBV12-5 and J is TRBJ2-7; D unclear. CDR1 is LGHNT, CDR2 FRNRAP, per germline. V gave up 1 base and J gave up 1 base, with 8 bases separating them. This CDR3 has 14 residues. CDR3 protein: CASGLDGPSYEQYF. Written as DNA, the CDR3 is TGTGCTAGTGGTTTGGACGGACCATCCTACGAGCAGTACTTC.

This clone occurred once. The V gene is TRBV9, the J gene TRBJ1-6; 10 bases match TRBD1. The CDR3 is 15 residues long. Germline V gene sequence: CDR1 SGDLS, CDR2 YYNGEE. V lost 4 bases and J lost 6; bases outside the gene matches: 4. CDR3 coding DNA: TGTGCCAGCAGCTTGAGGACAGGGGGTAATTCACCCCTCCACTTT. It codes for CASSLRTGGNSPLHF.

The genes are TRBV7-9 and TRBJ1-2, with D possibly TRBD1 on 6 matching bases. This CDR3 region has 14 residues. V was trimmed by 4 bases and J by 8 bases, leaving 17 bases between them. Looked up from germline, CDR1 is SEHNR and CDR2 is FQNEAQ (reference sequence). CDR3 in DNA: TGTGCCAGCAGCTCCTCTCAGGGGACGGGCGGCTACACCTTC. Its translation: CASSSSQGTGGYTF.

The chain uses TRBV28 and TRBJ1-1; the D gene is possibly TRBD1 (6 bases). This CDR3 region has 14 residues. Trimming cost V 5 bases and J 0 bases, with 10 bases left between them. The germline V gene encodes CDR1 MDHEN and CDR2 SYDVKM. The DNA of the CDR3 is TGTGCCAGCAGTCTGGACAGCATGAACACTGAAGCTTTCTTT. It codes for CASSLDSMNTEAFF.

The V gene is TRBV15, the J gene TRBJ1-1, with a tentative D call TRBD1 (6 bases). The CDR3 is 12 amino acids. Trimming stripped 1 base from V and 11 bases from J, with 11 bases between. Per germline, CDR1 LNHNV and CDR2 YYDKDF (reference sequence). The CDR3 sequence: CATSRATGRAFF. The CDR3 DNA is TGTGCCACCAGCAGAGCCACAGGGAGGGCTTTCTTT.

About this clone itself: A much larger clone differs from this one at a single base, so this may be a read error. This rearrangement joins TRBV11-3 to TRBJ2-7; either TRBD1 or TRBD2 may supply D (5 bases each). The CDR3 spans 14 residues. The V end lost 5 bases, the J end lost 0 bases, and 11 bases lay between the germline ends. Germline CDR1 and CDR2: SGHNT and YENEEA. CDR3 region: CASSPGTNSYEQYF. Written as DNA, the CDR3 is TGTGCCAGCAGCCCCGGGACCAACTCCTACGAGCAGTACTTC.

This rearrangement joins TRBV27 to TRBJ2-7; unclear D gene. V lost 3 bases and J 4 bases, leaving 10 bases between the germline ends. The CDR3 contains 13 residues. Germline V CDR1 and CDR2: MNHEY, SMNVEV (reference sequence). The CDR3 loop reads CASSFAEGYEQYF. The CDR3 bases are TGTGCCAGCAGTTTTGCAGAAGGGTACGAGCAGTACTTC.

The V gene is TRBV27, the J gene TRBJ1-1; 9 bases line up with TRBD1. V lost 7 bases and J lost 2; bases outside the gene matches: 14. Germline assignment: CDR1 MNHEY and CDR2 SMNVEV (reference sequence). The CDR3 is 17 residues long. CDR3 loop: CASKSIYRDRANTEAFF. CDR3 bases: TGTGCCAGCAAGTCAATCTACCGGGACAGGGCCAACACTGAAGCTTTCTTT.

The chain recombines TRBV11-2 with TRBJ1-2; no reliable D call. The V end lost 1 base, the J end lost 5 bases, and 14 bases lay between the germline ends. CDR1 SGHAT and CDR2 FQNNGV come from the germline V gene. The length of the CDR3 is 15 residues. The CDR3: CASSLVNAGGYGYTF. The CDR3 coding sequence is TGTGCCAGCAGCTTAGTCAATGCAGGAGGGTATGGCTACACCTTC. Complete variable domain (other parts from reference TRBV11-2 and TRBJ1-2): EAGVAQSPRYKIIEKRQSVAFWCNPISGHATLYWYQQILGQGPKLLIQFQNNGVVDDSQLPKDRFSAERLKGVDSTLKIQPAKLEDSAVYLCASSLVNAGGYGYTFGSGTRLTVV.

This clone was recorded once. This chain connects TRBV28 to TRBJ1-1, with D maybe TRBD1 (6 bases). This CDR3 is 19 amino acids long. Germline V lookup: CDR1 MDHEN, CDR2 SYDVKM. The germline V and J ends were trimmed by 3 bases and 4 bases, with 27 bases remaining between them. CDR3 loop: CASSFWGAGANIRTTEAFF. As DNA, the CDR3 is TGTGCCAGCAGTTTTTGGGGGGCAGGGGCGAACATACGGACCACTGAAGCTTTCTTT.

The chain has TRBV6-9 and TRBJ1-5; D call uncertain. Germline V gene data show CDR1 as MNHGY and CDR2 as SVAAGI. The CDR3 length is 15 residues. V dropped 6 bases and J dropped 0 bases, with 12 bases sitting between them. CDR3 DNA: TGTGCCAGCAGACCACTGATAAATAGCAATCAGCCCCAGCATTTT. Its translation: CASRPLINSNQPQHF.

In its sample, this clone was seen once. This sample includes further DNA sequences coding for the same CDR3. This chain uses TRBV19 with TRBJ2-7, with TRBD2 identical over 10 bases. The V segment lost 2 bases and the J segment 2 bases; nucleotides outside the gene matches: 3. Per the germline V gene, CDR1 is LNHDA and CDR2 is SQIVND (reference sequence). CDR3 size: 15 residues. This CDR3 reads CASSILAGETYEQYF. DNA for the CDR3: TGTGCCAGTAGTATACTAGCGGGGGAGACCTACGAGCAGTACTTC.

The V and J genes are TRBV18 and TRBJ1-1, with D possibly matching TRBD1 (5 bases). Germline CDR1 reads KGHSH; CDR2 reads LQKENI. Trimming took off 1 base at V and 3 bases at J, with 12 bases between the two ends. The CDR3 extends over 15 amino acids. Here the CDR3 reads CASSPRVGGDTEAFF. DNA for the CDR3: TGTGCCAGCTCACCACGGGTGGGGGGGGACACTGAAGCTTTCTTT.